This T cell receptor (beta chain) was documented in a study of OX40 agonist ivuxolimab in advanced cancers. Turning to the overall study: Ivuxolimab was a fully human IgG2 agonistic monoclonal antibody targeting the costimulatory receptor OX40 (CD134). Intravenous ivuxolimab was administered to patients every 2 weeks at six dose levels: 0.01, 0.1, 0.3, 1.5, 3 and 10 mg/kg. The paper reports the monotherapy dose-escalation portion (N of about 51 patients) of the phase I ivuxolimab trial. Peripheral TCRbeta sequencing aimed to test whether ivuxolimab altered TCR sequence diversity and caused clonal T-cell expansion. Patients were allowed to have had prior anti-PD-1, anti-PD-L1 or anti-CTLA-4 therapy, and about 40% of the dose-escalation patients had been treated with checkpoint inhibitors. Partial responses occurred in three dose-escalation patients: two with cutaneous melanoma and one with hepatocellular carcinoma. The dose-escalation cohort was about 87% male with a mean age of approximately 60 years, ranging from roughly 20 to 80. Of the 50 to 55 patients in dose escalation, about 20 had hepatocellular carcinoma, about 15 had melanoma, 9 had renal cell carcinoma and 9 had head and neck cancer. General findings and caveats noted by the study authors: On average, CD8+ T cells showed more expanded clones than CD4+ T cells after ivuxolimab. The antigen specificity of the peripheral T cells that underwent clonal expansion was not determined. In the 0.1-3.0 mg/kg groups, partial responders had among the lowest normalized peripheral clonal expansion, particularly in CD8+ T cells. At doses from 0.1 to 3.0 mg/kg, clonal expansion was seen in both CD4+ and CD8+ blood T cells between baseline and week 6. Low levels of normalized T-cell clonal expansion were also seen in some patients who did not respond.

With respect to this clone: What this receptor recognizes is not known. Base quality data are lacking; no much larger clone is found one base away.

Patients with a history of autoimmune disease or receiving systemic immunosuppression were excluded from the trial. In every dose cohort, peripheral blood was drawn for TCR sequencing at baseline, cycle 4 day 1, and cycle 7 day 1. The samples were taken from a phase I, first-in-human, multicenter, open-label dose-escalation trial of ivuxolimab. Adults with locally advanced or metastatic head and neck squamous cell, hepatocellular, melanoma or renal cell carcinoma were enrolled in the trial. Before TCR sequencing, CD4+ T cells and CD8+ T cells were sorted from peripheral blood as separate populations. Spanning cysteine to phenylalanine, the CDR3 consists of 11 amino acids. The kept DNA is CDR3 alone, 33 bases in frame from the first base. Trimming costs V 5 bases and J 3 bases, and their ends lie 5 bases apart. CDR1 and CDR2, per the germline V gene, are SGHDN and FVKESK. Genomic DNA was isolated from the sorted cells so that the TCRbeta CDR3 region could be sequenced. The immunoSEQ Assay was used for sequencing of TCRbeta CDR3 regions. Here the immuneACCESS table is served through TCRdb, limited to in-frame sequences with V and J called. Missing clones are a known gap in these copies; in checked studies unresolved V genes cover under half, and the rest lacks a known reason. Within this sample are roughly 90,000 clones, with 85% to 90% of them counted one time only. The ten most abundant clones make up approximately 0.22% of the sample.

This receptor was taken from an adult with an advanced solid tumor such as melanoma, head and neck, liver or kidney cancer. This sample comprised CD4+ or CD8+ T cells sorted from blood, obtained in a trial of the OX40 agonist ivuxolimab. The chain uses TRBV14 and TRBJ2-7; a confident D gene designation cannot be given. The CDR3 loop reads CASSTHYEQYF. Read as DNA, the sequence is TGTGCCAGCAGCACTCACTACGAGCAGTACTTC.